These 30 T cell receptor beta chains originate from one sample sequenced in a study of cytomegalovirus exposure and HLA in healthy donors (dated by TCRdb to between 2016 and 2019). Library preparation used the immunoSEQ multiplex PCR assay. For the multiplex PCR, a mixture combining 60 forward primers for TCR Vbeta segments and 13 reverse primers for TCR Jbeta segments was used. TCRdb mirrors the immuneACCESS table, restricted to in-frame sequences. Some clones are absent from its copies; in checked studies, under half trace to an unresolved V gene, and the reason for the others is unknown. The sample yields roughly 120,000 clones; nearly 70% were counted once. About 5.5% of the sample is in the top ten clones. The sample comprised PBMCs. The receptors shown here come from a woman in her 70s in good health and CMV-seropositive.

The chain employs TRBV7-3 and TRBJ2-1; TRBD2 matches at 11 bases. The CDR3 loop spans 17 amino acids. V lost 5 bases to trimming and J lost 6 bases; unmatched junction nucleotides: 12. Per germline, CDR1 SGHTA and CDR2 FQGTGA. The CDR3 DNA sequence: TGTGCCAGCAGCCAAGGGTCTAGCGGGGGGATTTCCAATGAGCAGTTCTTC. It yields the protein CASSQGSSGGISNEQFF.

This rearrangement joins TRBV10-3 to TRBJ1-5; D gene unclear. Germline CDR1 and CDR2: ENHRY and SYGVKD. The CDR3 is made up of 14 amino acids. Trimming took 3 bases from V and 4 from J, leaving 10 bases between them. The CDR3 DNA reads as TGTGCCATCAGTGATGACATAGGAAATCAGCCCCAGCATTTT. Its protein product is CAISDDIGNQPQHF.

The V and J genes are TRBV19 and TRBJ2-3; D remains ambiguous. The V gene's germline CDR1 is LNHDA and CDR2 SQIVND (reference sequence). V lost 5 bases to trimming and J lost 4 bases, with 13 bases between them. The CDR3 runs to 14 residues. In DNA form, the CDR3 reads TGTGCCAGTAGTTCGAGGTTGGAGTCAGATACGCAGTATTTT. This sequence encodes CASSSRLESDTQYF.

J is TRBJ2-3 and V is TRBV7-2; 9 bases are shared with TRBD2. Germline assignment: CDR1 SGHTA and CDR2 FQGNSA. J gave up 0 bases and V 5 bases, and 3 bases lay outside the gene matches. The CDR3 has 15 residues. Written as DNA, the CDR3 is TGTGCCAGCAGCCCTCTAGCGGGGAGCACAGATACGCAGTATTTT. This encodes CASSPLAGSTDTQYF.

The J gene is TRBJ1-3, the V gene TRBV25-1; D ambiguous. Germline V gene sequence: CDR1 MGHDK, CDR2 SYGVNS. This CDR3 spans 13 amino acids. The CDR3 coding sequence is TGTGGGGTCGGAGGATACTCTGGAAACACCATATATTTT. It codes for CGVGGYSGNTIYF.

The CDR3 reads CASSKRTAWAQFLGYTF. The CDR3 DNA reads TGTGCCAGTAGTAAACGGACAGCTTGGGCCCAGTTTCTAGGCTACACCTTC. The gene calls are TRBV19 and TRBJ1-2; perhaps TRBD1 as D (6 bases). Germline V gene lookup returns CDR1 LNHDA and CDR2 SQIVND (reference sequence). The CDR3 runs 17 residues. V was cut by 4 bases and J by 8 bases, with 26 bases left in between.

J is TRBJ1-3 and V is TRBV18; the D is unclear. CDR3 length: 17 residues. Deletions cut 0 bases from V and 0 bases from J, with 12 bases between. Germline-derived CDR1 and CDR2 are KGHSH and LQKENI. CDR3 in DNA: TGTGCCAGCTCACCACCGGGCAGCCCGTTCTCTGGAAACACCATATATTTT. It codes for CASSPPGSPFSGNTIYF.

The chain combines TRBV7-9 with TRBJ1-2; D is undetermined. Trimming took 0 bases from V and 7 from J, leaving 15 bases between them. The CDR3 consists of 15 residues. The germline V gene has CDR1 SEHNR and CDR2 FQNEAQ (reference sequence). Here the CDR3 reads CASSLADPGEGGYTF. In nucleotides, the CDR3 is TGTGCCAGCAGCTTAGCGGACCCGGGAGAAGGTGGCTACACCTTC.

The chain combines TRBV7-3 with TRBJ2-5; 12 positions agree with TRBD1. V dropped 4 bases and J dropped 5; count of bases not matched to a gene: 5. Germline V gives CDR1 SGHTA, CDR2 FQGTGA. CDR3 size: 15 residues. CDR3 region: CASSSLGTGGETQYF. The CDR3 region has the DNA TGTGCCAGCAGCTCCCTTGGGACAGGGGGCGAGACCCAGTACTTC. The entire variable domain, with the rest obtained from reference TRBV7-3 and TRBJ2-5, is as follows: GAGVSQTPSNKVTEKGKYVELRCDPISGHTALYWYRQSLGQGPEFLIYFQGTGAADDSGLPNDRFFAVRPEGSVSTLKIQRTERGDSAVYLCASSSLGTGGETQYFGPGTRLLVL.

The count of this clone is one. A read error may account for a junction end that differs from germline. The chain is built from TRBV6-5 and TRBJ1-2; the match to TRBD1 covers 9 bases. CDR1 is MNHEY, CDR2 SVGAGI, per germline. This CDR3 comprises 15 residues. Here the CDR3 reads CASSDSGTGRYGYTF. The CDR3, as DNA: TGTGCCAGCAGTGACTCTGGGACAGGGCGCTATGGCTACACCTTC.

The rearrangement links TRBV27 to TRBJ1-1, with D possibly matching TRBD1 (5 bases). The V and J ends lost 3 bases and 1 base respectively, with 12 bases between them. CDR1 is MNHEY, CDR2 SMNVEV, per germline (reference sequence). This CDR3 has 15 amino acids. The CDR3 coding sequence is TGTGCCAGCAGTTTGGGGGGGGGAGGGAACACTGAAGCTTTCTTT. This sequence encodes CASSLGGGGNTEAFF.

The V call is TRBV30, the J call TRBJ2-1, with 7 bases aligning to TRBD2. Trimming at V came to 5 bases and at J to 0 bases, leaving 4 bases not matched to a gene. The CDR3 sequence is 14 residues long. Germline loops: CDR1 GTSNPN, CDR2 SVGIG (reference sequence). The CDR3 coding sequence is TGTGCCTGGGGAGCGGGGAGCTCCTACAATGAGCAGTTCTTC. Protein: CAWGAGSSYNEQFF.

This clone was seen only a few times. This rearrangement joins TRBV10-3 to TRBJ2-1, with 7 bases aligning to TRBD2. Unmatched junction bases numbered 10, after V lost 3 bases and J lost 5 bases. CDR1 is ENHRY, CDR2 SYGVKD, per germline. The CDR3 extends over 16 amino acids. The CDR3, as DNA: TGTGCCATCAGTGAAGTCATCGGCGGGGGAGACAATGAGCAGTTCTTC. Its protein is CAISEVIGGGDNEQFF.

V usage is TRBV10-3 and J usage is TRBJ1-2; 10 bases map to TRBD1. The length of the CDR3 is 13 residues. Germline trimming cut 10 bases from V and 4 bases from J; bases unmatched to any gene: 6. The germline V gene encodes CDR1 ENHRY and CDR2 SYGVKD. The CDR3 nucleotides are TGTGCCACGACAGGGGGCGCGGGCTATGGCTACACCTTC. It yields the protein CATTGGAGYGYTF.

This clone was detected only a few times. The chain recombines TRBV5-6 with TRBJ1-2, with TRBD1 matching 7 bases. Germline-derived CDR1 and CDR2 are SGHDT and YYEEEE. Germline trimming cut 4 bases from V and 8 bases from J; bases unmatched to any gene: 8. The CDR3 totals 13 residues. The CDR3 bases are TGTGCCAGCAGCGCGTACAGGGGCTCAGGCTACACCTTC. Translation: CASSAYRGSGYTF.

This clone showed up just a few times. This sequence joins TRBV7-2 and TRBJ1-4; the match to TRBD1 covers 8 bases. CDR1 is SGHTA and CDR2 is FQGNSA in the germline V gene. V lost 2 bases, J lost 2 bases, and 4 bases stayed unmatched. The CDR3 length is 16 residues. CDR3 sequence reads: CASSLHTGGTNEKLFF. The DNA for the CDR3 is TGTGCCAGCAGCTTACACACAGGGGGGACTAATGAAAAACTGTTTTTT.

This rearrangement joins TRBV30 to TRBJ1-4, with a tentative D call TRBD1 (5 bases). CDR1 is GTSNPN, CDR2 SVGIG, per germline (reference sequence). CDR3 length: 15 amino acids. V dropped 5 bases and J dropped 7 bases, with 20 bases sitting between them. The CDR3 reads CAWGPSGVTSEKLFF. CDR3 DNA sequence: TGTGCCTGGGGCCCTTCGGGGGTAACGAGTGAAAAACTGTTTTTT. The whole variable domain, filled in from reference TRBV30 and TRBJ1-4, reads SQTIHQWPATLVQPVGSPLSLECTVEGTSNPNLYWYRQAAGRGLQLLFYSVGIGQISSEVPQNLSASRPQDRQFILSSKKLLLSDSGFYLCAWGPSGVTSEKLFFGSGTQLSVL.

The rearrangement uses TRBV19 and TRBJ2-1; 9 nucleotides agree with TRBD2. Looked up from germline, CDR1 is LNHDA and CDR2 is SQIVND (reference sequence). Trimming cost V 7 bases and J 8 bases; bases outside gene matches: 18. The CDR3 is 17 residues long. CDR3 coding DNA: TGTGCCAGTACCCTACCCGTCTGGCGGGGGGGACTGGATGAGCAGTTCTTC. Its translation is CASTLPVWRGGLDEQFF.

The chain recombines TRBV30 with TRBJ1-2; 8 nucleotides match TRBD1. CDR1 is GTSNPN and CDR2 is SVGIG in the germline V gene (reference sequence). V was pared by 3 bases and J by 8 bases, with 11 bases of the junction left unmatched. The CDR3 runs to 14 residues. The CDR3 spells CAWRNRGEAGGYTF. The CDR3, as DNA: TGTGCCTGGAGGAACAGGGGGGAGGCCGGGGGCTACACCTTC. Full variable domain (rest looked up from reference TRBV30 and TRBJ1-2): SQTIHQWPATLVQPVGSPLSLECTVEGTSNPNLYWYRQAAGRGLQLLFYSVGIGQISSEVPQNLSASRPQDRQFILSSKKLLLSDSGFYLCAWRNRGEAGGYTFGSGTRLTVV.

Here the CDR3 reads CASSQRTANEKLFF. The DNA of the CDR3 is TGTGCCAGCAGCCAAAGGACAGCCAATGAAAAACTGTTTTTT. This sequence joins TRBV7-9 and TRBJ1-4, with D possibly matching TRBD1 (6 bases). The CDR3 sequence is 14 residues long. CDR1 SEHNR and CDR2 FQNEAQ come from the germline V gene (reference sequence). V lost 5 bases, J lost 5 bases, and 12 bases lay in between.

The chain employs TRBV7-8 and TRBJ2-7; 9 nucleotides line up with TRBD2. Germline V lookup: CDR1 SGHVS, CDR2 FQNEAQ. The CDR3 loop spans 17 amino acids. J lost 1 base, V lost 8 bases, and 15 bases had no gene match. The CDR3 coding sequence is TGTGCCAGCTCCTCCTCCCTGGCTAGCGGGGCATCCTACGAGCAGTACTTC. Encoded protein: CASSSSLASGASYEQYF.

The CDR3 nucleotides read TGTGCCAGCAGGACAGGGTTAGGGGGCAATCAGCCCCAGCATTTT. Protein product: CASRTGLGGNQPQHF. The chain joins TRBV6-1 to TRBJ1-5; 7 bases are shared with TRBD1. Germline values: CDR1 MNHNS, CDR2 SASEGT. The CDR3 consists of 15 residues. J gave up 2 bases and V 6 bases, and 7 bases lay outside the gene matches.

The J gene is TRBJ1-5, the V gene TRBV29-1; tentatively, D is TRBD1 (6 bases). The CDR3 has 14 residues. Germline V gene lookup returns CDR1 SQVTM and CDR2 ANQGSEA. V was pared by 4 bases and J by 3 bases, with 13 bases between. CDR3 loop: CSVAVGGINQPQHF. In DNA, the CDR3 is TGCAGCGTTGCGGTAGGGGGAATCAATCAGCCCCAGCATTTT.

The chain is built from TRBV6-1 and TRBJ2-1; D perhaps matches TRBD1 (5 bases). Germline CDR1 and CDR2: MNHNS and SASEGT. V lost 7 bases to trimming and J lost 9 bases, with 19 bases between them. This CDR3 is built from 14 residues. CDR3 nucleotide sequence: TGTGCCAGCACGAAGACGGACATTGTGGGTGAGCAGTTCTTC. Translating gives CASTKTDIVGEQFF.

CDR3 nucleotide sequence: TGCAGCGTTGAGGCCCCCGCACGGGGGAATGAGCAGTTCTTC. Amino acid sequence: CSVEAPARGNEQFF. This chain links TRBV29-1 with TRBJ2-1; D may be TRBD2 (6 bases). CDR3 length: 14 residues. Trimming cost V 3 bases and J 7 bases, with 16 bases left between them. Germline loops: CDR1 SQVTM, CDR2 ANQGSEA.

Only a few counts were recorded for this clone. The chain recombines TRBV6-5 with TRBJ1-6; D may be TRBD1 (6 bases). V lost 6 bases to trimming and J lost 4 bases, with 7 bases between them. CDR3 length: 13 residues. The germline CDR1 and CDR2 sequences are MNHEY and SVGAGI. The CDR3 spells CASRTGYNSPLHF. The CDR3 DNA follows: TGTGCCAGCAGGACAGGTTATAATTCACCCCTCCACTTT.

This clone was seen a single time. The genes are TRBV7-2 and TRBJ1-1, with D hard to call. There are 15 residues in the CDR3. V lost 5 bases and J 0 bases, leaving 13 bases between the germline ends. The germline gives CDR1 SGHTA, CDR2 FQGNSA. Written as DNA, the CDR3 is TGTGCCAGCAGCGACACTGGGTTCATGAACACTGAAGCTTTCTTT. Its translation: CASSDTGFMNTEAFF.

The chain has TRBV4-1 and TRBJ1-5; 12 bases match TRBD1. Per the germline V gene, CDR1 is MGHRA and CDR2 is YSYEKL. The CDR3 consists of 17 residues. Trimming removed 4 bases from V and 7 bases from J; junction bases left unmatched: 11. The DNA of the CDR3 is TGCGCCAGCAGCCCCTCTAGGGGACAGGGGGCAGGCCAGCCCCAGCATTTT. Translating it yields CASSPSRGQGAGQPQHF.

The chain couples TRBV27 to TRBJ2-2; D is uncertain. CDR1 is MNHEY, CDR2 SMNVEV, per germline (reference sequence). Trimming took 2 bases from V and 7 from J, leaving 14 bases between them. The CDR3 runs to 15 residues. The CDR3 region is CASSLAIGAVGELFF. CDR3 DNA: TGTGCCAGCAGTTTAGCGATTGGTGCTGTCGGGGAGCTGTTTTTT.

The chain has TRBV5-1 and TRBJ1-2; TRBD1 agrees at 8 bases. V dropped 1 base and J dropped 4; count of bases not matched to a gene: 9. Per the germline V gene, CDR1 is SGHRS and CDR2 is YFSETQ. The CDR3 is 16 residues long. This CDR3 reads CASSLPSGTGGYGYTF. DNA of the CDR3: TGCGCCAGCAGCTTGCCCTCCGGGACAGGCGGCTATGGCTACACCTTC.